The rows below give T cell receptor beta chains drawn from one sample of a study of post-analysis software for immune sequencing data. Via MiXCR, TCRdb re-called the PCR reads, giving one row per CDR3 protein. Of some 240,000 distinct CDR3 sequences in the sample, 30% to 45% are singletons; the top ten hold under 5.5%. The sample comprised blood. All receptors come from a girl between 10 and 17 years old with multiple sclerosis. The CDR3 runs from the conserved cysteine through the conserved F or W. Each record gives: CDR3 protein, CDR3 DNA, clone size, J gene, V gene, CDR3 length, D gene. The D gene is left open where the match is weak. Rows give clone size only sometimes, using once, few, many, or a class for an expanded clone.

CDR3aa: CASSLGTEKETQYF
CDR3nt: TGCGCCAGCAGCTTGGGTACGGAGAAAGAGACCCAGTACTTC
abundance: many
j_gene: TRBJ2-5
v_gene: TRBV5-1
len: 14
d_gene: NA

CDR3aa: CASSWRATGGTQYF
CDR3nt: TGTGCCAGCAGTTGGCGGGCCACGGGGGGTACGCAGTATTTT
abundance: many
j_gene: TRBJ2-3
v_gene: TRBV27
len: 14
d_gene: TRBD2

CDR3aa: CASRDGGPGDNEQFF
CDR3nt: TGTGCCAGCAGAGACGGTGGCCCAGGGGACAATGAGCAGTTCTTC
abundance: few
j_gene: TRBJ2-1
v_gene: TRBV6-6
len: 15
d_gene: NA

CDR3aa: CASSLTPIRSYNSPLHF
CDR3nt: TGTGCCAGCAGTTTAACCCCCATCAGGTCCTATAATTCACCCCTCCACTTT
abundance: few
j_gene: TRBJ1-6
v_gene: TRBV28
len: 17
d_gene: NA

CDR3aa: CATSPYGVEQYF
CDR3nt: TGTGCCACCAGCCCATACGGGGTAGAGCAGTACTTC
abundance: NA
j_gene: TRBJ2-7
v_gene: TRBV15
len: 12
d_gene: NA

CDR3aa: CATSDLTRKLFF
CDR3nt: TGTGCCACCAGTGATTTGACGAGAAAACTGTTTTTT
abundance: many
j_gene: TRBJ1-4
v_gene: TRBV24-1
len: 12
d_gene: NA

CDR3aa: CASGDLRNGYTF
CDR3nt: TGTGCCAGCGGCGATTTAAGAAATGGCTACACCTTC
abundance: NA
j_gene: TRBJ1-2
v_gene: TRBV5-4
len: 12
d_gene: NA

CDR3aa: CASSRTGGGQPQHF
CDR3nt: TGTGCCAGCAGCCGGACAGGGGGCGGTCAGCCCCAGCATTTT
abundance: few
j_gene: TRBJ1-5
v_gene: TRBV2
len: 14
d_gene: TRBD1

CDR3aa: CASSRTSGTGLTGELFF
CDR3nt: TGTGCCAGCAGCCGGACTAGCGGGACGGGGCTCACCGGGGAGCTGTTTTTT
abundance: few
j_gene: TRBJ2-2
v_gene: TRBV7-9
len: 17
d_gene: TRBD2

CDR3aa: CASSPPNDRGTNYGYTF
CDR3nt: TGTGCCAGCAGCCCACCCAATGACAGGGGGACCAACTATGGCTACACCTTC
abundance: NA
j_gene: TRBJ1-2
v_gene: TRBV7-9
len: 17
d_gene: TRBD1

CDR3aa: CASSLNRDAEQYF
CDR3nt: TGCGCCAGCAGCTTAAACCGGGACGCCGAGCAGTACTTC
abundance: many
j_gene: TRBJ2-7
v_gene: TRBV5-1
len: 13
d_gene: NA

CDR3aa: CASSFIFRPQHF
CDR3nt: TGTGCCAGCAGCTTTATCTTTCGGCCCCAGCATTTT
abundance: many
j_gene: TRBJ1-5
v_gene: TRBV7-9
len: 12
d_gene: NA

CDR3aa: CASSKERLAGTFLTPTDTQYF
CDR3nt: TGTGCCAGCAGCAAGGAGAGACTAGCGGGGACATTTTTAACCCCCACAGATACGCAGTATTTT
abundance: many
j_gene: TRBJ2-3
v_gene: TRBV6-1
len: 21
d_gene: TRBD2

CDR3aa: CSVGLAGKETQYF
CDR3nt: TGCAGCGTTGGGCTAGCGGGAAAAGAGACCCAGTACTTC
abundance: many
j_gene: TRBJ2-5
v_gene: TRBV29-1
len: 13
d_gene: TRBD2

CDR3aa: CASSYSRGSQETQYF
CDR3nt: TGCGCCAGCAGCTACTCCAGGGGTTCCCAAGAGACCCAGTACTTC
abundance: NA
j_gene: TRBJ2-5
v_gene: TRBV5-1
len: 15
d_gene: NA

CDR3aa: CASSLDRVGKNIQYF
CDR3nt: TGCGCCAGCAGCTTGGACAGGGTCGGCAAAAACATTCAGTACTTC
abundance: few
j_gene: TRBJ2-4
v_gene: TRBV5-1
len: 15
d_gene: NA

CDR3aa: CSAISHPGTGVVNTQYF
CDR3nt: TGCAGTGCTATCTCACACCCCGGGACAGGGGTGGTAAATACGCAGTATTTT
abundance: few
j_gene: TRBJ2-3
v_gene: TRBV20-1
len: 17
d_gene: TRBD1

CDR3aa: CASSSLGTSNEQFF
CDR3nt: TGCGCCAGCAGCTCGCTCGGGACTAGTAATGAGCAGTTCTTC
abundance: many
j_gene: TRBJ2-1
v_gene: TRBV5-1
len: 14
d_gene: TRBD2

CDR3aa: CATGRGSQETQYF
CDR3nt: TGTGCCACCGGCAGGGGAAGCCAAGAGACCCAGTACTTC
abundance: many
j_gene: TRBJ2-5
v_gene: TRBV25-1
len: 13
d_gene: NA

CDR3aa: CASSVDGRGDTQYF
CDR3nt: TGTGCCAGCAGCGTAGACGGGAGAGGAGATACGCAGTATTTT
abundance: many
j_gene: TRBJ2-3
v_gene: TRBV9
len: 14
d_gene: NA

CDR3aa: CASSSLGGTQYF
CDR3nt: TGTGCCAGCAGCTCTCTGGGGGGTACGCAGTATTTT
abundance: NA
j_gene: TRBJ2-3
v_gene: TRBV7-2
len: 12
d_gene: NA

CDR3aa: CASSPGGKSATDTQYF
CDR3nt: TGTGCCAGCTCACCCGGCGGAAAGTCCGCCACAGATACGCAGTATTTT
abundance: many
j_gene: TRBJ2-3
v_gene: TRBV18
len: 16
d_gene: NA

CDR3aa: CASSSDRDTDTQYF
CDR3nt: TGTGCCAGCAGCTCCGACAGGGACACAGATACGCAGTATTTT
abundance: few
j_gene: TRBJ2-3
v_gene: TRBV3-1
len: 14
d_gene: TRBD1

CDR3aa: CASTREGAGANVLTF
CDR3nt: TGTGCCAGCACTAGAGAGGGGGCTGGGGCCAACGTCCTGACTTTC
abundance: many
j_gene: TRBJ2-6
v_gene: TRBV2
len: 15
d_gene: NA

CDR3aa: CASSSKTGGTQYF
CDR3nt: TGTGCCAGCAGCAGTAAAACGGGGGGGACCCAGTACTTC
abundance: many
j_gene: TRBJ2-5
v_gene: TRBV11-2
len: 13
d_gene: TRBD2

CDR3aa: CAISLRGSQETQYF
CDR3nt: TGTGCCATCAGTTTAAGGGGATCGCAAGAGACCCAGTACTTC
abundance: NA
j_gene: TRBJ2-5
v_gene: TRBV10-3
len: 14
d_gene: NA

CDR3aa: CASSLVDSGRRWVGDTQYF
CDR3nt: TGTGCCAGCAGCTTAGTAGACAGCGGGCGAAGGTGGGTTGGGGATACGCAGTATTTT
abundance: once
j_gene: TRBJ2-3
v_gene: TRBV7-9
len: 19
d_gene: NA

CDR3aa: CASSAPGLGRNSPLHF
CDR3nt: TGTGCCAGCAGTGCCCCGGGTCTGGGCAGGAATTCACCCCTCCACTTT
abundance: many
j_gene: TRBJ1-6
v_gene: TRBV6-1
len: 16
d_gene: NA

CDR3aa: CASSLEVGRGLLRQYF
CDR3nt: TGTGCCAGCAGCTTAGAGGTCGGCAGGGGCCTTCTACGACAGTACTTC
abundance: NA
j_gene: TRBJ2-7
v_gene: TRBV7-2
len: 16
d_gene: NA

CDR3aa: CASSSDRGRVAEAFF
CDR3nt: TGTGCCAGCAGCTCGGACAGGGGGCGAGTCGCTGAAGCTTTCTTT
abundance: many
j_gene: TRBJ1-1
v_gene: TRBV5-5
len: 15
d_gene: TRBD1

CDR3aa: CASSLSGGIYNEQFF
CDR3nt: TGTGCCAGCAGCTTAAGCGGGGGGATCTACAATGAGCAGTTCTTC
abundance: many
j_gene: TRBJ2-1
v_gene: TRBV7-9
len: 15
d_gene: TRBD2

CDR3aa: CSVTGLASMMGYTF
CDR3nt: TGCAGCGTAACGGGACTGGCATCTATGATGGGCTACACCTTC
abundance: many
j_gene: TRBJ1-2
v_gene: TRBV29-1
len: 14
d_gene: NA

CDR3aa: CASSYRDRGPNYGYTF
CDR3nt: TGTGCCAGCAGTTACCGAGACAGGGGGCCGAACTATGGCTACACCTTC
abundance: many
j_gene: TRBJ1-2
v_gene: TRBV6-5
len: 16
d_gene: TRBD1

CDR3aa: CASRGPGQASGRGYTF
CDR3nt: TGTGCCAGCAGGGGACCGGGACAGGCCTCGGGACGCGGCTACACCTTC
abundance: NA
j_gene: TRBJ1-2
v_gene: TRBV12-3/TRBV12-4
len: 16
d_gene: TRBD1

CDR3aa: CASSISSGGPNEQFF
CDR3nt: TGTGCCAGTAGTATAAGTAGCGGGGGGCCGAATGAGCAGTTCTTC
abundance: NA
j_gene: TRBJ2-1
v_gene: TRBV19
len: 15
d_gene: TRBD2

CDR3aa: CASSAGGAPVEGQYF
CDR3nt: TGCGCCAGCAGTGCAGGGGGCGCCCCGGTCGAAGGGCAGTATTTT
abundance: NA
j_gene: TRBJ2-3
v_gene: TRBV23-1
len: 15
d_gene: TRBD1

CDR3aa: CASSLISPDSYNEQFF
CDR3nt: TGCGCCAGCAGCTTAATTAGTCCGGACTCCTACAATGAGCAGTTCTTC
abundance: NA
j_gene: TRBJ2-1
v_gene: TRBV5-1
len: 16
d_gene: NA

CDR3aa: CASTLAGGGYNEQFF
CDR3nt: TGTGCCAGCACTCTAGCGGGAGGCGGGTACAATGAGCAGTTCTTC
abundance: many
j_gene: TRBJ2-1
v_gene: TRBV12-3/TRBV12-4
len: 15
d_gene: TRBD2

CDR3aa: CASSLARLAGQKETQYF
CDR3nt: TGTGCCAGCAGCTTGGCGAGGCTAGCGGGACAGAAAGAGACCCAGTACTTC
abundance: NA
j_gene: TRBJ2-5
v_gene: TRBV7-9
len: 17
d_gene: TRBD2

CDR3aa: CASSVGQGISPLHF
CDR3nt: TGTGCCAGCAGCGTAGGACAGGGGATTTCACCCCTCCACTTT
abundance: many
j_gene: TRBJ1-6
v_gene: TRBV7-9
len: 14
d_gene: TRBD1

CDR3aa: CTTSRGSRGAWGEQFF
CDR3nt: TGTACCACCAGCAGGGGGAGTCGAGGGGCGTGGGGAGAGCAGTTCTTC
abundance: NA
j_gene: TRBJ2-1
v_gene: TRBV15
len: 16
d_gene: TRBD1

CDR3aa: CSARVEGEAKNIQYF
CDR3nt: TGCAGTGCTAGAGTGGAGGGAGAGGCCAAAAACATTCAGTACTTC
abundance: many
j_gene: TRBJ2-4
v_gene: TRBV20-1
len: 15
d_gene: NA

CDR3aa: CASSRTGGANTQYF
CDR3nt: TGTGCCAGCTCCCGGACAGGGGGCGCGAATACGCAGTATTTT
abundance: NA
j_gene: TRBJ2-3
v_gene: TRBV18
len: 14
d_gene: TRBD1

CDR3aa: CAARTSGNEQFF
CDR3nt: TGTGCCGCCCGGACTAGCGGCAATGAGCAGTTCTTC
abundance: many
j_gene: TRBJ2-1
v_gene: TRBV27
len: 12
d_gene: TRBD2

CDR3aa: CSAPWIQGMNTEAFF
CDR3nt: TGCAGTGCCCCGTGGATTCAGGGGATGAACACTGAAGCTTTCTTT
abundance: NA
j_gene: TRBJ1-1
v_gene: TRBV20-1
len: 15
d_gene: NA

CDR3aa: CASSPIRGPEAFF
CDR3nt: TGTGCCAGCAGCCCGATTAGGGGCCCTGAAGCTTTCTTT
abundance: NA
j_gene: TRBJ1-1
v_gene: TRBV11-2
len: 13
d_gene: NA

CDR3aa: CASSLGQDTDTQYF
CDR3nt: TGCGCCAGCAGCCTCGGACAGGACACAGATACGCAGTATTTT
abundance: few
j_gene: TRBJ2-3
v_gene: TRBV5-1
len: 14
d_gene: TRBD1

CDR3aa: CASSQDRGADSNQPQHF
CDR3nt: TGTGCCAGCAGCCAAGATCGTGGTGCAGATAGCAATCAGCCCCAGCATTTT
abundance: NA
j_gene: TRBJ1-5
v_gene: TRBV3-1
len: 17
d_gene: NA

CDR3aa: CASSGPQHSYEQYF
CDR3nt: TGTGCCAGCAGTGGACCACAGCACTCCTACGAGCAGTACTTC
abundance: once
j_gene: TRBJ2-7
v_gene: TRBV28
len: 14
d_gene: NA

CDR3aa: CASSETPYHGYTF
CDR3nt: TGTGCCAGCAGTGAGACACCCTACCATGGCTACACCTTC
abundance: many
j_gene: TRBJ1-2
v_gene: TRBV6-5
len: 13
d_gene: NA